The 27 T cell receptor beta chains below come from one sample, sequenced in a study of blood T cell repertoires in COVID-19. Clones were sequenced by immunoSEQ multiplex PCR, and TCRdb holds only the in-frame ones, with some missing. Seen here are more than 150,000 clones, roughly 80% observed once, and the top ten hold approximately 8.4%. Sequenced sample: PBMCs or T cells enriched from blood (not recorded which). The receptors derive from a woman in her forties or fifties who had recovered from COVID-19.

This clone was seen once. V is TRBV7-9 and J is TRBJ2-7; the match to TRBD1 covers 7 bases. CDR1 is SEHNR and CDR2 is FQNEAQ in the germline V gene (reference sequence). The CDR3 sequence is 13 residues long. V shed 5 bases and J 3 bases; nucleotides not matched to a gene: 4. The CDR3 sequence: CASSTTGRYEQYF. The CDR3 DNA is TGTGCCAGCAGCACGACAGGGCGCTACGAGCAGTACTTC. Full variable domain (outside the CDR3, taken from reference TRBV7-9 and TRBJ2-7): DTGVSQNPRHKITKRGQNVTFRCDPISEHNRLYWYRQTLGQGPEFLTYFQNEAQLEKSRLLSDRFSAERPKGSFSTLEIQRTEQGDSAMYLCASSTTGRYEQYFGPGTRLTVT.

The rearrangement uses TRBV19 and TRBJ2-5; 8 bases are a match to TRBD2. Unmatched junction bases numbered 7, after V lost 3 bases and J lost 4 bases. Germline V gene lookup returns CDR1 LNHDA and CDR2 SQIVND (reference sequence). The CDR3 runs to 15 residues. CDR3 amino acids: CASSMAAGVSETQYF. CDR3 sequence (DNA): TGTGCCAGTAGTATGGCAGCGGGAGTATCAGAGACCCAGTACTTC.

This chain links TRBV5-5 with TRBJ2-5, with a possible D match to TRBD1 (6 bases). The CDR3 loop spans 16 amino acids. Germline assignment: CDR1 SGHKS and CDR2 YYEKEE (reference sequence). Trimming shortened V by 0 bases and J by 5 bases, and 17 bases separated the two germline ends. CDR3 protein: CASSLGIQGSYETQYF. For the CDR3, the DNA is TGTGCCAGCAGCTTGGGGATACAGGGTTCGTATGAGACCCAGTACTTC.

The V and J genes are TRBV11-3 and TRBJ2-7, with D uncertain. The CDR3 has 12 amino acids. V lost 1 base and J 6 bases, leaving 7 bases between the germline ends. Germline lookup yields CDR1 SGHNT and CDR2 YENEEA. The CDR3 region has the DNA TGTGCCAGCAGCTTAGTACGGGTCGAGCAGTACTTC. Its protein is CASSLVRVEQYF.

This chain uses TRBV11-3 with TRBJ2-7, with D perhaps matching TRBD2 (5 bases). The CDR3 runs to 13 residues. V gave up 4 bases and J gave up 3 bases, with 10 bases separating them. Germline V gene data show CDR1 as SGHNT and CDR2 as YENEEA. CDR3 residues: CASSYGENYEQYF. The CDR3 nucleotides read TGTGCCAGCAGCTACGGGGAGAACTACGAGCAGTACTTC.

This clone showed up just a few times. The chain joins TRBV19 to TRBJ1-5; TRBD1 might be the D (5 bases). In germline, CDR1 is LNHDA, CDR2 SQIVND (reference sequence). The CDR3 has 12 residues. The V end lost 3 bases, the J end lost 5 bases, and 5 bases lay between the germline ends. Written as DNA, the CDR3 is TGTGCCAGTAGTATCAGGGATCAGCCCCAGCATTTT. Translation gives CASSIRDQPQHF.

The chain is built from TRBV5-3 and TRBJ1-6; tentative D call: TRBD1 (5 bases). TRBV5-3 is sorted into the ORF group, with uncertain function. The germline V and J ends were trimmed by 4 bases and 7 bases, with 12 bases remaining between them. This CDR3 contains 14 residues. The CDR3 nucleotides are TGTGCCAGAAGCGGGCAGGGTGCAAATTCACCCCTCCACTTT. Translation gives CARSGQGANSPLHF.

V gene TRBV19 combines with J gene TRBJ1-2; 7 nucleotides match TRBD1. With 7 bases clipped from V and 5 bases from J, the junction kept 10 bases outside the gene matches. Per the germline V gene, CDR1 is LNHDA and CDR2 is SQIVND (reference sequence). The CDR3 is 14 residues long. The CDR3 DNA sequence: TGTGCCAGTACCCGAGCGACAGGGAGGTATGGCTACACCTTC. As protein: CASTRATGRYGYTF.

The CDR3 loop reads CASSKTGSDTQYF. The CDR3 DNA sequence: TGTGCCAGCAGCAAAACAGGGTCAGATACGCAGTATTTT. V is TRBV11-1 and J is TRBJ2-3, with a tentative D call TRBD1 (6 bases). The germline V gene has CDR1 SGHAT and CDR2 FQDESV (reference sequence). Trimming shortened V by 5 bases and J by 4 bases, and 10 bases separated the two germline ends. The length of the CDR3 is 13 residues.

The J gene is TRBJ2-7, the V gene TRBV5-4; maybe TRBD2 (6 bases). From germline, CDR1 is SGHNT and CDR2 YYREEE (reference sequence). Deletions cut 2 bases from V and 3 bases from J, with 12 bases between. This CDR3 has 14 amino acids. The CDR3 nucleotides read TGTGCCAGCAGCTTTGGAGGGTCAGGCTACGAGCAGTACTTC. Translation gives CASSFGGSGYEQYF.

The V and J genes are TRBV19 and TRBJ2-1; 15 bases are a match to TRBD2. Germline lookup yields CDR1 LNHDA and CDR2 SQIVND (reference sequence). The CDR3 is 20 amino acids. The junction had 16 bases not matched to a gene; V was cut back by 1 base and J by 9 bases. The chain's CDR3 is CASSIGVPLGTSGRKGEQFF. The CDR3 DNA is TGTGCCAGTAGTATAGGAGTTCCCTTGGGGACTAGCGGGAGGAAGGGTGAGCAGTTCTTC.

The V call is TRBV21-1, the J call TRBJ2-7; TRBD1, as called in the table, went unchecked against the DNA. TRBV21-1 is an annotated pseudogene. The CDR3 runs to 14 residues. The CDR3 region is CACRPDRLIHEQYF. The CDR3 region has the DNA TGTGCCTGCCGCCCGGACAGGCTAATCCACGAGCAGTACTTC.

This clone was detected only a few times. The chain recombines TRBV19 with TRBJ1-5; 11 nucleotides line up with TRBD1. Germline-derived CDR1 and CDR2 are LNHDA and SQIVND (reference sequence). With V trimmed by 8 bases and J by 9 bases, 6 bases remained unmatched. The CDR3 extends over 13 amino acids. CDR3 loop: CASAGQGAWPQHF. For the CDR3, the DNA is TGTGCCAGTGCCGGACAGGGGGCATGGCCCCAGCATTTT.

This clone was detected only a few times. The rearrangement uses TRBV4-3 and TRBJ2-3, with 7 bases that match TRBD2. V lost 6 bases to trimming and J lost 5 bases; unmatched junction nucleotides: 14. Germline values: CDR1 LGHNA, CDR2 YSLEER. There are 16 residues in the CDR3. The CDR3 coding sequence is TGCGCCAGCAGTCCCTCCTTTGCGGGAGAGGGAGATACGCAGTATTTT. Translation gives CASSPSFAGEGDTQYF.

This clone was seen at least ten times. The J gene is TRBJ1-5, the V gene TRBV7-9; D might be TRBD1 (5 bases). Per germline, CDR1 SEHNR and CDR2 FQNEAQ (reference sequence). Trimming pared 0 bases from V and 5 bases from J, leaving 14 bases between. CDR3 length equals 16 residues. CDR3 amino acids: CASSLARGTGDQPQHF. CDR3 DNA: TGTGCCAGCAGCTTAGCGAGGGGAACGGGGGATCAGCCCCAGCATTTT.

The chain links TRBV12-3 or TRBV12-4 to TRBJ1-1, with D tentatively TRBD1 (6 bases). The germline V and J ends were trimmed by 5 bases and 9 bases, with 16 bases remaining between them. The CDR3 length is 13 residues. The CDR3 is CASSPDRPLQAFF. The CDR3 DNA reads as TGTGCCAGCAGTCCAGACAGGCCGCTGCAAGCTTTCTTT.

J is TRBJ2-3 and V is TRBV6-5; 11 bases line up with TRBD1. Germline CDR1 and CDR2: MNHEY and SVGAGI. The CDR3 has 15 residues. The ends lost 6 bases at V and 6 bases at J; junction bases unmatched: 8. The CDR3 DNA reads as TGTGCCAGCAGACGGACAGGGGGCCGTTCCGATACGCAGTATTTT. Its translation: CASRRTGGRSDTQYF.

This rearrangement joins TRBV7-2 to TRBJ2-2; tentative D call: TRBD2 (5 bases). The germline V and J ends were trimmed by 6 bases and 3 bases, with 17 bases remaining between them. The CDR3 sequence is 16 residues long. Germline V gene sequence: CDR1 SGHTA, CDR2 FQGNSA. The CDR3 protein is CASSLVLGDHTGELFF. For the CDR3, the DNA is TGTGCCAGCAGTTTGGTGCTCGGGGATCACACCGGGGAGCTGTTTTTT.

The chain couples TRBV18 to TRBJ1-4; TRBD1 agrees at 7 bases. The junction had 7 bases not matched to a gene; V was cut back by 5 bases and J by 7 bases. Germline values: CDR1 KGHSH, CDR2 LQKENI. There are 14 residues in the CDR3. The CDR3 reads CASSTRQGGEKLFF. The DNA of the CDR3 is TGTGCCAGCTCAACAAGACAGGGTGGTGAAAAACTGTTTTTT.

The chain is built from TRBV27 and TRBJ2-7; 9 bases fit TRBD1. The germline CDR1 and CDR2 sequences are MNHEY and SMNVEV (reference sequence). This CDR3 has 15 amino acids. V lost 6 bases and J lost 1; bases outside the gene matches: 7. The CDR3 DNA reads as TGTGCCAGCAGCAGGAGGGACAGGGCGTCCTACGAGCAGTACTTC. As protein: CASSRRDRASYEQYF.

This rearrangement joins TRBV6-6 to TRBJ1-5; the match to TRBD1 covers 9 bases. After removal of 6 bases from V and 6 bases from J, the junction contained 6 bases not matched to a gene. The CDR3 runs 14 residues. Germline V gene data show CDR1 as MNHNY and CDR2 as SVGAGI (reference sequence). The CDR3, as DNA: TGTGCCAGCAGCGCGGGACAGGGAGGTCAGCCCCAGCATTTT. Amino acid sequence: CASSAGQGGQPQHF.

This chain joins TRBV4-1 and TRBJ2-3; 11 bases agree with TRBD2. Germline loops: CDR1 MGHRA, CDR2 YSYEKL. This CDR3 contains 15 residues. V was pared by 1 base and J by 4 bases, with 1 base of the junction left unmatched. The CDR3 protein is CASSQVGLAADTQYF. The CDR3 DNA sequence: TGCGCCAGCAGCCAAGTGGGACTAGCGGCAGATACGCAGTATTTT.

This clone was seen just once. For the CDR3, the DNA is TGTGCCAGCAGCAAAGCCACAGGGAGTTCCCCCGGGGAGCTGTTTTTT. As protein: CASSKATGSSPGELFF. The rearrangement uses TRBV21-1 and TRBJ2-2; TRBD1, the table's D call, was not compared with the DNA. TRBV21-1 is described as a pseudogene. There are 16 residues in the CDR3.

The chain combines TRBV7-9 with TRBJ1-1, with D hard to call. Trimming pared 5 bases from V and 4 bases from J, leaving 11 bases between. This CDR3 contains 13 residues. CDR1 and CDR2 from the germline V gene are SEHNR and FQNEAQ (reference sequence). As DNA, the CDR3 is TGTGCCAGCAGCATCGGGTCCCTCACTGAAGCTTTCTTT. This encodes CASSIGSLTEAFF.

CDR3 sequence (DNA): TGCGCCAGCAAGAACCGACCGGGGTCTGGAAACACCATATATTTT. Its translation: CASKNRPGSGNTIYF. The chain recombines TRBV5-1 with TRBJ1-3; no clear D gene. Between the trimmed V and J ends, which lost 6 bases and 1 base, there was a span of 14 bases. From germline, CDR1 is SGHRS and CDR2 YFSETQ. CDR3 length equals 15 residues. Looking up the rest from reference TRBV5-1 and TRBJ1-3 gives the full variable domain: KAGVTQTPRYLIKTRGQQVTLSCSPISGHRSVSWYQQTPGQGLQFLFEYFSETQRNKGNFPGRFSGRQFSNSRSEMNVSTLELGDSALYLCASKNRPGSGNTIYFGEGSWLTVV.

This clone was picked up a small number of times. This rearrangement joins TRBV11-3 to TRBJ2-2; 8 positions match TRBD1. The CDR3 covers 15 residues. Germline V gene lookup returns CDR1 SGHNT and CDR2 YENEEA. The V and J ends lost 4 bases and 7 bases, in that order; junction bases with no gene match: 8. CDR3 nucleotide sequence: TGTGCCAGCAGCTCCGGGACAGGTCGGGTCGGGGAGCTGTTTTTT. Translation: CASSSGTGRVGELFF.

For the CDR3, the DNA is TGTGCCAGCAGCTTGGGGTCTAGCGGGGGGGCCGTGGATACGCAGTATTTT. Protein: CASSLGSSGGAVDTQYF. The rearrangement uses TRBV11-3 and TRBJ2-3; 12 nucleotides agree with TRBD2. Trimming removed 3 bases from V and 6 bases from J; junction bases left unmatched: 10. Germline V gene sequence: CDR1 SGHNT, CDR2 YENEEA. CDR3 size: 17 residues.